The present T cell receptor beta chain was sequenced within a study of blood T cell repertoires in COVID-19 (TCRdb year 2020). The study in broad terms: Collaborator samples came from the United States, Italy and Spain and covered acute and convalescent phases of COVID-19. The repertoires were released in a freely available public database meant as a resource for research on the immune response to SARS-CoV-2. Deeply sampled blood TCRbeta repertoires from subjects exposed to, actively infected with, or recovered from COVID-19 were included in the dataset. The prospective study material was composed of cDNA or gDNA derived from T cells, B-cell-depleted T cells, or PBMCs. HLA class I and class II types, where available, came from metadata supplied by the sample provider rather than from assay-based typing. Sample metadata almost always included a de-identified subject ID, COVID-19 status, age in years and sex. The samples were drawn from two sources: the first 160 participants of the ongoing ImmuneRACE study, and 1,000 to 1,500 subjects contributed by 6 global collaborators. What the work shows at the level of the full study, not this receptor alone: How much clinical and demographic metadata was included differed by source and by participant, and the metadata was provided uncurated.

Whole blood was collected in K2EDTA tubes by collaborating institutions according to the institutions' own protocols. For TCRbeta analysis, collaborator samples were shipped as frozen whole blood, as isolated PBMCs, or as DNA extracted from either sample type. Turning to this clone: What this receptor recognizes is not known. Within one base of it there is no much larger clone, and no base qualities were kept.

Trimming takes 10 bases from V and 0 bases from J, and the germline ends sit 19 bases apart. The CDR3, from cysteine to phenylalanine, totals 16 residues. Only the CDR3 DNA is retained, 48 bases long and in frame from the first base. Per the germline V gene, MDHEN is the CDR1 and SYDVKM is the CDR2. TCRbeta CDR3 regions were amplified from genomic DNA using the immunoSEQ Assay, a bias-controlled multiplex PCR. The authors' pipeline ran thus. Nucleated cell counts per sample were estimated from amplification of reference gene primers within the assay. To quantify the absolute abundance of each unique TCRbeta CDR3 rearrangement, sequence reads were collapsed and filtered. For each sample, productive Simpson clonality was calculated as the square root of Simpson's diversity index over productive rearrangements. Imported from immuneACCESS, the table was reduced by TCRdb to in-frame sequences with V and J called. These copies leave out some clones; in studies compared against another copy, an unresolved V gene accounts for under half, and the cause of the remainder is not known. V and J calls and clone size are those listed in that table; D and trimming were worked out from the DNA. For this sample the table gives some 140,000 clones, of which nearly 80% were detected only once. The ten largest make up roughly 1.5% of the sample.

The rearrangement joined TRBV28 to TRBJ2-4; TRBD2 is a weak D gene call, 5 bases matching. This TCR was recovered from a man older than 75 with acute or convalescent COVID-19. The sample consisted of peripheral blood. CDR3 region: CATLKEGWLAKNIQYF. The nucleotides read TGTGCCACCCTAAAAGAGGGATGGCTAGCCAAAAACATTCAGTACTTC.